The present T cell receptor beta chain was sequenced within a study of T cell repertoires in cytomegalovirus infection. Overall study: Selection of CMV epitopes for the study included recently identified HLA-C-restricted and well-studied HLA-B-restricted ones. Evidence of both CMV infection and a matching HLA type came from public TCR beta signatures. Regarding the study as a whole: CMV-specific TCR beta clonotypes restricted by HLA-C dominated the ex vivo response. Cumulative public TCR beta family frequency identified carriers of CMV plus the relevant HLA.

TCRdb redid the calling of the reads with MiXCR, one entry per CDR3 protein. The sample includes 600,000 to 700,000 distinct CDR3 sequences, approximately 33% seen only once; the top ten take 18%. The CDR3 sequence is 13 residues long. The germline V gene has CDR1 DFQATT and CDR2 SNEGSKA (reference sequence). Trimming took 0 bases from V and 10 from J, leaving 10 bases between them. In the case of this clonotype: What it recognizes is unknown.

This sample comprised cultured PBMCs, obtained from culture after CMV antigen stimulation. This clonotype was obtained from a human donor in good health (CMV status not recorded). Some clones in this sample may be carry-over from other donors' samples. This sequence joins TRBV20-1 and TRBJ1-6; D may be TRBD1 (5 bases). The CDR3 coding sequence is TGCAGTGCTAGAGAGGCAGGGAGGTCACCCCTCCACTTT. It codes for CSAREAGRSPLHF.